The sequence of this T cell receptor beta chain was determined in a study of blood T cells in healthy people across ages. There are a few counts of this clonotype. PCR was performed a second time for roughly 7 to 12 cycles using a sample-barcoded 5' primer and a J-beta primer mix. Each CDR3 protein gets one entry after TCRdb re-called the 5' RACE reads with MiXCR. There are under 1,000,000 distinct CDR3 sequences in the sample; about 47% occur only once, and around a sixth lies in the top ten. Germline V gene lookup returns CDR1 DFQATT and CDR2 SNEGSKA (reference sequence). CDR3 length: 13 residues. V dropped 7 bases and J dropped 5; count of bases not matched to a gene: 6.

The TCR originated in a man older than 75 in good health. The sequenced sample consisted of blood. The rearrangement joins TRBV20-1 to TRBJ2-1, with TRBD2 matching 9 bases. The CDR3 here is CSGGGRGDNEQFF. The CDR3 nucleotides are TGCAGTGGAGGCGGGAGGGGGGACAATGAGCAGTTCTTC.